The rows below give T cell receptor beta chains drawn from one sample of a study of identifying expanded T cells in peripheral blood. The repertoire was sequenced with immunoSEQ multiplex PCR; TCRdb's copy has only in-frame clones and lacks some. The sample includes around 57,000 clones, 70% to 90% of them seen just once. Material for sequencing was blood. These receptors were taken from a person between 18 and 70 years old in good health. Each CDR3 is given with its conserved first and last residue. Each record gives: CDR3 protein, CDR3 length, clone size, V gene. Expanded clones get a size class; other rows say once, few or many, or leave the size out.

CSVEGESGQEYGYTF | 15 | . | TRBV29-1
CASSEEVGWFGYTF | 14 | . | TRBV2
CASRLWEGIWTEAFF | 15 | . | TRBV5-1
CASRGRKHTGELFF | 14 | . | TRBV6-1
CASSAASGRTGELFF | 15 | . | TRBV25-1
CASSLDPSSGEQYF | 14 | . | TRBV5-5
CASSVKDGYEQYF | 13 | . | TRBV9
CASTSTQDGYTF | 12 | . | TRBV28
CATSRDSKVRGLAGGMSSYEQYF | 23 | . | TRBV15
CASSADHVPDTQYF | 14 | . | TRBV2
CASNPGTGDEQFF | 13 | . | TRBV6-6
CASSSGGREQYF | 12 | few | TRBV6-5
CASSYGQGGPYEQYF | 15 | . | TRBV6-5
CASSADLGTQYF | 12 | . | TRBV2
CASSPSTYEQYF | 12 | . | TRBV18
CASGTGPNYEKLFF | 14 | . | TRBV4-1
CASSLWASEHTDTQYF | 16 | . | TRBV7-9
CASSLTGGNEQFF | 13 | . | TRBV5-1
CASSTGYGNQPQHF | 14 | few | TRBV19
CASSELVAQPSNYGYTF | 17 | . | TRBV6-1
CASRQGADTGELFF | 14 | . | TRBV9
CSVVFDHRGNQPQHF | 15 | . | TRBV29-1
CASSRTEAGTSGPGGELFF | 19 | once | TRBV7-2
CAWSGGATTDTQYF | 14 | once | TRBV30
CASRQGNSNQPQHF | 14 | . | TRBV6-5
CALGLADTYEQYF | 13 | . | TRBV28
CASTRTDNSPLHF | 13 | . | TRBV6-1
CASSQLEFTNTEAFF | 15 | . | TRBV4-1
CASSDGEVGHNEQFF | 15 | . | TRBV6-4
CASSLGREYYEQYF | 14 | . | TRBV5-5
CASSEETGGTGELFF | 15 | . | TRBV6-1
CASSLSRNTEAFF | 13 | . | TRBV27
CASSKSAPKTGFQYF | 15 | once | TRBV21-1
CASSLLGGTDTQYF | 14 | . | TRBV5-1
CAISEAGQGGYEQYF | 15 | . | TRBV10-3
CATSAGKAYEQYF | 13 | . | TRBV15
CASSQEDSASGNTIYF | 16 | . | TRBV23-1
CASSATTGPSGGDTQYF | 17 | once | TRBV9
CASSFVGLAVRNEQFF | 16 | once | TRBV5-6
CASTDSYGYTF | 11 | . | TRBV28
CASSLNLPGWAFF | 13 | . | TRBV28
CASSGDFSSYEQYF | 14 | . | TRBV5-6
CASSRLGGADTQYF | 14 | . | TRBV5-4
CASSVGRGWNSPLHF | 15 | . | TRBV9
CATSRAFGAGVITDTQYF | 18 | . | TRBV15
CASSLFAKEDTEAFF | 15 | . | TRBV11-2
CASIIRRERNTEAFF | 15 | . | TRBV19
CASSQIPGQGDEQYF | 15 | . | TRBV19
CASSPQNTEAFF | 12 | few | TRBV19
CASSWTSGSSYEQYF | 15 | . | TRBV6-5
CASSLGGLGPFF | 12 | . | TRBV11-2
CATSREASGSRYEQFF | 16 | . | TRBV15
CASSHSSGSSYNEQFF | 16 | . | TRBV5-6